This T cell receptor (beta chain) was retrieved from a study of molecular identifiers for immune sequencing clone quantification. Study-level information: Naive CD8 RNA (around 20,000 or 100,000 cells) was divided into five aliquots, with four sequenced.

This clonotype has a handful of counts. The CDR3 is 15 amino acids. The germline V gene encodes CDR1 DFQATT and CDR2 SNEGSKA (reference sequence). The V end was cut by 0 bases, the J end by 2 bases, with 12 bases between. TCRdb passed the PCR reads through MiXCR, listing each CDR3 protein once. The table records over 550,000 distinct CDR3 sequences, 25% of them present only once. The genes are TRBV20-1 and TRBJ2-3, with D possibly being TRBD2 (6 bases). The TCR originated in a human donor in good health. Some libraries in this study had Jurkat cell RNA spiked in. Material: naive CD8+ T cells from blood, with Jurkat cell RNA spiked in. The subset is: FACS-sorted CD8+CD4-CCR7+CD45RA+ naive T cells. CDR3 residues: CSARDPGLITDTQYF. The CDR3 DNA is TGCAGTGCTAGAGATCCGGGACTCATCACAGATACGCAGTATTTT.